The sequence of this T cell receptor beta chain was determined in a study of T cells after yellow fever vaccination. In its sample, this clonotype was seen a few times. Its antigen is unknown. It was through 5'RACE template switching that TCR cDNA was made, with a universal primer site and UMIs added. TCRdb passed the 5' RACE reads through MiXCR, listing each CDR3 protein once. The profile shows 500,000 to 550,000 distinct CDR3 sequences, roughly 22% of them singletons. The study's findings and limits: It was a weaker secondary response, yet one that peaked faster, at day 5 versus 15. The bulk population could contribute abundant contaminating clonotypes to FACS-sorted repertoires. Reappearance after the booster was observed for most primary-vaccination clones (96% CD4, over 70% CD8).

This CDR3 is 11 amino acids long. The germline V gene encodes CDR1 DFQATT and CDR2 SNEGSKA (reference sequence). Deletions cut 2 bases from V and 6 bases from J, with 8 bases between. The sample was PBMCs, taken approximately 22 days after the first yellow fever vaccination. The sequence came from a young man who received the YFV17D yellow fever vaccine. V gene TRBV20-1 combines with J gene TRBJ2-7; D remains unclear. The CDR3 here is CSARRSTEQYF. CDR3 sequence (DNA): TGCAGTGCTAGACGTTCGACCGAGCAGTACTTC.